Sequencing of this T cell receptor beta chain was carried out in a study of T-cell reconstitution after alpha-beta-depleted transplantation in children (dated by TCRdb to between 2015 and 2016). Study-level background: T-cell immune reconstitution after TCRalphabeta/CD19-depleted allogeneic hematopoietic cell transplantation in children was quantitatively tracked in the study by means of TCR repertoire profiling. Points the paper makes about the study in general: In some patients, high TCRbeta diversity at day 60 was attributed to recipient T cells and intrathymic progenitors that had survived conditioning. About two months after transplant, the apparently early recovery of alphabetaT-cell counts reportedly depended on just several hundred clones that had expanded rapidly and came from non-depleted graft cells. Hyperexpanded clone frequencies declined over subsequent months; after one year, T-cell counts and TCRbeta diversity were mostly attributed to newly produced T cells.

The meaning of the sample's treatment or condition label: allogeneic hematopoietic cell transplantation with graft depleted of TCRalphabeta T cells and CD19 B cells. TCRalphabeta/CD19-depleted allogeneic hematopoietic cell grafts were given to the transplant recipients, all of whom were children. Library construction relied on PCR. TCRdb lists the instrument as Illumina HiSeq 2500. TCR library preparation used molecular barcoding, with unique molecular identifiers applied to normalize quantification of the TCRbeta repertoire. TCRdb reprocessed the public reads (quality trimming at Q25 with fastp, clone calling with MiXCR) and kept in-frame beta chains. Records with the same CDR3 protein are collapsed into one entry carrying the most frequent genes and DNA. The sample profile shows some 300,000 distinct CDR3 sequences; roughly 9.1% of them were found once. The top ten constitute roughly 7.1% of the sample.

Note on this clonotype: Its antigen target is currently unknown. The record has no base qualities; no much larger clone is one base away.

V loses 4 bases of germline sequence and J loses 5 bases, and the interval between the two ends is 20 bases. The germline V gene (reference sequence) yields SEHNR for CDR1 and FQNEAQ for CDR2. From cysteine to phenylalanine, the CDR3 is 16 amino acids long. Kept here is only the CDR3 DNA, which spans 48 bases and is read in frame from base 1. This sequence uses TRBV7-9 and TRBJ2-5; possibly the D gene is TRBD1, per 6 matching bases. The sequences come from PBMCs, collected before TCRalphabeta/CD19-depleted stem cell transplant. The sequence came from a boy in the first two years of life with acute myeloid leukemia, due to receive a stem cell transplant. The nucleotide sequence reads as follows: TGTGCCAGCAGCTCACCTGGGGCAGGGGTCGGGGAGACCCAGTACTTC. Its translation is CASSSPGAGVGETQYF.